What follows are 16 T cell receptor beta chains derived from one specimen sequenced in a study of cytomegalovirus exposure and HLA in healthy donors. Primers: 60 Vbeta forward and 13 Jbeta reverse. Profiling relied on immunoSEQ multiplex PCR, and the TCRdb table lists in-frame clones only, not all of them. Of fewer than 200,000 clones listed, roughly four fifths are singletons. Sequenced material: PBMCs. The receptor source for this set is a woman aged 25 to 45 in good health and CMV-seronegative.

The V call is TRBV25-1, the J call TRBJ1-2; perhaps TRBD1 as D (6 bases). Germline CDR1 and CDR2: MGHDK and SYGVNS. The V end lost 4 bases, the J end lost 2 bases, and 20 bases lay between the germline ends. The CDR3 sequence is 17 residues long. CDR3 coding DNA: TGTGCCAGCAGTGCAAAAGGGGGTCTACCGTGGAACTATGGCTACACCTTC. Protein product: CASSAKGGLPWNYGYTF.

The CDR3 protein is CASSRGQENHNEQFF. For the CDR3, the DNA is TGTGCCAGCAGCAGGGGACAGGAAAACCACAATGAGCAGTTCTTC. V and J are TRBV5-4 and TRBJ2-1, with 8 bases fitting TRBD1. The CDR3 loop spans 15 amino acids. J lost 5 bases, V lost 4 bases, and 8 bases had no gene match. CDR1 and CDR2 from the germline V gene are SGHNT and YYREEE (reference sequence).

The chain employs TRBV5-1 and TRBJ2-5; 7 bases line up with TRBD1. The assigned J gene may be wrong: the sequence end matches TRBJ2-7 better. The V gene's germline CDR1 is SGHRS and CDR2 YFSETQ. CDR3 size: 16 residues. CDR3 loop: CASSRLNRGTTYEQYF. The CDR3 bases are TGCGCCAGCAGCCGACTCAACAGGGGCACCACCTACGAGCAGTACTTC.

The chain is built from TRBV9 and TRBJ2-3, with D unresolved. The germline V gene encodes CDR1 SGDLS and CDR2 YYNGEE. The V and J ends lost 0 bases and 1 base respectively, with 18 bases between them. The CDR3 runs to 18 residues. The CDR3 region has the DNA TGTGCCAGCAGCGTAGCTTATGCTTACCCGACTCGCACAGATACGCAGTATTTT. Amino acid sequence: CASSVAYAYPTRTDTQYF.

The chain has TRBV28 and TRBJ2-7; TRBD1 aligns across 9 bases. The V segment lost 5 bases and the J segment 2 bases; nucleotides outside the gene matches: 10. Germline CDR1 MDHEN, CDR2 SYDVKM. This CDR3 is 16 amino acids long. CDR3 region: CASSTTGTGYPYEQYF. DNA of the CDR3: TGTGCCAGCAGTACCACCGGGACAGGGTATCCCTACGAGCAGTACTTC.

V gene TRBV28 combines with J gene TRBJ1-4; no clear D. This CDR3 has 13 residues. V was trimmed by 5 bases and J by 11 bases, leaving 15 bases between them. The V gene's germline CDR1 is MDHEN and CDR2 SYDVKM. In DNA form, the CDR3 reads TGTGCCAGCAGTCCTCCAGGACGGGGTAAACTGTTTTTT. This codes for CASSPPGRGKLFF.

This clone was recorded once. The chain uses TRBV19 and TRBJ2-3, with D perhaps TRBD1 (5 bases). Germline V gives CDR1 LNHDA, CDR2 SQIVND (reference sequence). V was clipped by 4 bases and J by 2 bases, with 13 bases between them. The CDR3 loop spans 15 amino acids. The CDR3 loop reads CASSKGKQITDTQYF. CDR3 in DNA: TGTGCCAGTAGTAAGGGGAAGCAAATCACAGATACGCAGTATTTT.

The rearrangement links TRBV7-3 to TRBJ2-1; TRBD2 aligns across 10 bases. This CDR3 contains 22 residues. Unmatched junction bases numbered 22, after V lost 5 bases and J lost 0 bases. Germline-derived CDR1 and CDR2 are SGHTA and FQGTGA. CDR3 nucleotide sequence: TGTGCCAGCAGCCGACCGCAGAGTGAATTTCCGGGACTAGCGTCCTCCTACAATGAGCAGTTCTTC. Residues: CASSRPQSEFPGLASSYNEQFF.

The chain links TRBV5-1 to TRBJ2-5, with D possibly being TRBD2 (6 bases). V was shortened by 5 bases and J by 1 base, with 24 bases between the two germline ends. The CDR3 contains 18 residues. Per germline, CDR1 SGHRS and CDR2 YFSETQ. CDR3 region: CASRHVRGSNGVQETQYF. In nucleotides, the CDR3 is TGCGCCAGCAGACACGTCCGGGGGAGTAATGGAGTCCAAGAGACCCAGTACTTC.

The rearrangement joins TRBV4-2 to TRBJ2-3; the match to TRBD2 covers 12 bases. The J segment lost 3 bases and the V segment lost 4 bases, leaving 5 bases of the junction unmatched. Germline values: CDR1 LGHNA, CDR2 YNFKEQ. The CDR3 length is 16 residues. In DNA form, the CDR3 reads TGTGCCAGCAGCCTAAACCTAGCGGGAGGGACAGATACGCAGTATTTT. This encodes CASSLNLAGGTDTQYF.

J is TRBJ1-2 and V is TRBV10-2, with D unclear. Trimming stripped 0 bases from V and 5 bases from J, with 10 bases between. Germline V CDR1 and CDR2: WSHSY, SAAADI. The CDR3 sequence is 14 residues long. For the CDR3, the DNA is TGCGCCAGCAGTGAGTCTAGTTTGAAGTATGGCTACACCTTC. Amino acid sequence: CASSESSLKYGYTF.

The chain recombines TRBV6-5 with TRBJ2-2, with TRBD1 as a possible D gene (6 bases). The germline V gene has CDR1 MNHEY and CDR2 SVGAGI. The CDR3 is 15 amino acids. Trimming removed 7 bases at V and 6 bases at J, with 18 bases between. DNA for the CDR3: TGTGCCAGCAAAAGAATACAGGGTGGGGCCGGGGAGCTGTTTTTT. Translation: CASKRIQGGAGELFF.

The chain joins TRBV11-2 to TRBJ1-1; no firm D call. The germline CDR1 and CDR2 sequences are SGHAT and FQNNGV. V lost 3 bases, J lost 0 bases, and 5 bases lay in between. CDR3 length equals 13 residues. The CDR3, as DNA: TGTGCCAGCAGCTTGGGCCTGAACACTGAAGCTTTCTTT. Amino acid sequence: CASSLGLNTEAFF.

V and J are TRBV6-1 and TRBJ2-2, with a weak D call TRBD2 (5 bases). Germline V CDR1 and CDR2: MNHNS, SASEGT. CDR3 length equals 15 residues. Trimming left V 6 bases short and J 7 bases short, with 18 bases between. CDR3 residues: CASRVDFTRGGELFF. DNA for the CDR3: TGTGCCAGCAGGGTGGACTTCACCCGAGGCGGGGAGCTGTTTTTT.

V usage is TRBV7-2 and J usage is TRBJ2-7; 10 nucleotides line up with TRBD1. This CDR3 is built from 14 residues. The V gene's germline CDR1 is SGHTA and CDR2 FQGNSA. Trimming took 5 bases from V and 3 from J; bases not matched to a gene: 4. The CDR3 DNA reads as TGTGCCAGCAGCGCGACAGGGGGCAGCTACGAGCAGTACTTC. Its translation is CASSATGGSYEQYF.

This clone has just one count. The V gene is TRBV7-8, the J gene TRBJ1-5; D gene unclear. Germline CDR1 SGHVS, CDR2 FQNEAQ. The CDR3 sequence is 13 residues long. V dropped 5 bases and J dropped 2 bases, with 7 bases sitting between them. CDR3 sequence reads: CASSTGRNQPQHF. CDR3 nucleotide sequence: TGTGCCAGCAGCACTGGGCGCAATCAGCCCCAGCATTTT.